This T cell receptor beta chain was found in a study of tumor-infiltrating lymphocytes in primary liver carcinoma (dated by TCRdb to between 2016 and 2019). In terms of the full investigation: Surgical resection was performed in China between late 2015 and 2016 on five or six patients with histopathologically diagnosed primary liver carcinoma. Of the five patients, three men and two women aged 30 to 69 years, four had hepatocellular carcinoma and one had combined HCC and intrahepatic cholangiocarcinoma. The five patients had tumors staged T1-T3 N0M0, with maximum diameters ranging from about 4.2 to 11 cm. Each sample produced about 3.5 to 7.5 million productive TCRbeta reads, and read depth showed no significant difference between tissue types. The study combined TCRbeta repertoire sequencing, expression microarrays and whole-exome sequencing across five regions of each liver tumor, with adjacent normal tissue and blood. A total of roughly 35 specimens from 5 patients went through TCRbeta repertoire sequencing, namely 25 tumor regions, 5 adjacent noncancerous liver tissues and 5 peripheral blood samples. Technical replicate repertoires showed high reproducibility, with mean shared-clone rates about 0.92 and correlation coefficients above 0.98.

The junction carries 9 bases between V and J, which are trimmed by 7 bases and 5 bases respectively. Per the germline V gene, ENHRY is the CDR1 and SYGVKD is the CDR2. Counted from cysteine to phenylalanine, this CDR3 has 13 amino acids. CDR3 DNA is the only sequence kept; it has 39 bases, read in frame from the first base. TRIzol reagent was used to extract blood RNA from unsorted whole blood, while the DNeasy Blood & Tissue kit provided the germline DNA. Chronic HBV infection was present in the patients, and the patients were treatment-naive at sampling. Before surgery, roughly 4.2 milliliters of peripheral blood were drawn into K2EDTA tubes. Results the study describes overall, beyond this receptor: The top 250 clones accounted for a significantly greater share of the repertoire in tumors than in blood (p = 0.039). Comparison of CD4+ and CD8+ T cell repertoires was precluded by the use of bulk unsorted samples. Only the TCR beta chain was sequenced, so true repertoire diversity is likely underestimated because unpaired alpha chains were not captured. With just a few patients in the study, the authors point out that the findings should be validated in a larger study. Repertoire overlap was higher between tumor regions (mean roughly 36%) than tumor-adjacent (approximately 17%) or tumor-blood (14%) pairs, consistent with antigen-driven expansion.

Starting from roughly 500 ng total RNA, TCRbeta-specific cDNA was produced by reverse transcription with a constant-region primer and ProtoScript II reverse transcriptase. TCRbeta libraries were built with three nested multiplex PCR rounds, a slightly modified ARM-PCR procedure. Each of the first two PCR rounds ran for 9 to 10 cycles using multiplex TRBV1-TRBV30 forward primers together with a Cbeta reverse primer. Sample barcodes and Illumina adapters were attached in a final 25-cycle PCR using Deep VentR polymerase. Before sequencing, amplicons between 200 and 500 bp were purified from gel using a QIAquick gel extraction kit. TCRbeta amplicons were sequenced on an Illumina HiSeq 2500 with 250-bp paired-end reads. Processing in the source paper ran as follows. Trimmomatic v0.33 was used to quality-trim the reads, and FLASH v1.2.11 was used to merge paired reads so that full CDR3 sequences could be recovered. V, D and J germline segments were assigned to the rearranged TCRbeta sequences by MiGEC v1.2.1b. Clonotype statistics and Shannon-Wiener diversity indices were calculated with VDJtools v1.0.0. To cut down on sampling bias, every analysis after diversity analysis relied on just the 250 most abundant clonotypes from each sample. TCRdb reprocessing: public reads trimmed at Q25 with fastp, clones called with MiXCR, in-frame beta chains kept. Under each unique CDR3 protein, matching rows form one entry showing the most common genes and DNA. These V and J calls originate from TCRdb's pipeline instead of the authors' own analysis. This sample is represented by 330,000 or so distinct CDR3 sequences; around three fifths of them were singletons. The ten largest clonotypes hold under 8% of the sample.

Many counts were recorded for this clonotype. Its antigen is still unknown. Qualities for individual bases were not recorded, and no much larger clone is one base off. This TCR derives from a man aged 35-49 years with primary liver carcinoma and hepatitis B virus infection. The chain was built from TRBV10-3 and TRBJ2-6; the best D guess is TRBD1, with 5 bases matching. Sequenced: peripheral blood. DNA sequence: TGTGCCATCACCCCGGACAGGGCCAACGTCCTGACTTTC. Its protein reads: CAITPDRANVLTF.